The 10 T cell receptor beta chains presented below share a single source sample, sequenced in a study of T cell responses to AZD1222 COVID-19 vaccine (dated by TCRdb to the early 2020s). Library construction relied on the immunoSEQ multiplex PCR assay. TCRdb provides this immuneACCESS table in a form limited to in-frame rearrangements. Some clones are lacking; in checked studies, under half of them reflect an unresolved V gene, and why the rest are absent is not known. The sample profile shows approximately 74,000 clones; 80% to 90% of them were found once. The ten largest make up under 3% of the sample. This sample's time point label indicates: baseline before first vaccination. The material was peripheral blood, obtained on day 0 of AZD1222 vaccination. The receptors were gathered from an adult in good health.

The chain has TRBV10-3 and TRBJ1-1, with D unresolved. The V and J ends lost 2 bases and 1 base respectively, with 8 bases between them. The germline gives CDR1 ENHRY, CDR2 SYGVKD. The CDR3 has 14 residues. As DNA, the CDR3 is TGTGCCATCAGTGAGGACACCTCGAACACTGAAGCTTTCTTT. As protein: CAISEDTSNTEAFF.

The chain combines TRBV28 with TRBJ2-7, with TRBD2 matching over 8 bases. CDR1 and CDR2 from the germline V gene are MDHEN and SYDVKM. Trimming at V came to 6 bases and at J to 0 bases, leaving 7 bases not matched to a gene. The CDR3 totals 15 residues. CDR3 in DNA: TGTGCCAGCAGCCGGAGCGGGGGAAGCTCCTACGAGCAGTACTTC. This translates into CASSRSGGSSYEQYF.

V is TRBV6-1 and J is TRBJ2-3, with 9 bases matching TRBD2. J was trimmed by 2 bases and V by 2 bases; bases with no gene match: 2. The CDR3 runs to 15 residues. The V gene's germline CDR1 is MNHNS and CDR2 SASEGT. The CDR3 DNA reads TGTGCCAGCAGTGAACTAGCGGGGTTCACAGATACGCAGTATTTT. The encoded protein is CASSELAGFTDTQYF.

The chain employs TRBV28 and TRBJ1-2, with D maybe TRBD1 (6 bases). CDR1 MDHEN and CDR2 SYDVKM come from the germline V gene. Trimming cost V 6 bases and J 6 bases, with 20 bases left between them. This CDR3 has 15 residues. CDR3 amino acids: CASSYRGRTENGYTF. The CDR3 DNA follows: TGTGCCAGCAGCTACCGAGGAAGGACAGAAAATGGCTACACCTTC.

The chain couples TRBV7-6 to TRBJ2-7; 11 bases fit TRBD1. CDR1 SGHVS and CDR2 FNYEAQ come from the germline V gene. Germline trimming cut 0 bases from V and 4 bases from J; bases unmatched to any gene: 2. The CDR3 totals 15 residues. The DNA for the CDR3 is TGTGCCAGCAGCTTAGCCGGGACAGGGGGGTACGAGCAGTACTTC. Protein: CASSLAGTGGYEQYF.

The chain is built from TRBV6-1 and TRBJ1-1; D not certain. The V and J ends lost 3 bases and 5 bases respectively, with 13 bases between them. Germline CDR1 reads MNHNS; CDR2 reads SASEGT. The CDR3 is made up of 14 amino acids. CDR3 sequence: CASSEQLRETEAFF. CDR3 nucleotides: TGTGCCAGCAGTGAGCAGTTAAGGGAAACTGAAGCTTTCTTT.

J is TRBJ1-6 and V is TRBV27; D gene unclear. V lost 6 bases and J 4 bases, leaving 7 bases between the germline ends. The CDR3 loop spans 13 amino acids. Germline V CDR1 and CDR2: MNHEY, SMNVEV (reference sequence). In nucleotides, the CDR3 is TGTGCCAGCAGGGGTAGATATAATTCACCCCTCCACTTT. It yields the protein CASRGRYNSPLHF.

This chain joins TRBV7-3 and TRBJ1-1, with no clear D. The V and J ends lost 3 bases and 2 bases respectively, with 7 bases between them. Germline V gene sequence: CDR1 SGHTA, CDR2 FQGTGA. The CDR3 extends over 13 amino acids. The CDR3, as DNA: TGTGCCAGCAGCTTCAACGGTAACACTGAAGCTTTCTTT. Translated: CASSFNGNTEAFF.

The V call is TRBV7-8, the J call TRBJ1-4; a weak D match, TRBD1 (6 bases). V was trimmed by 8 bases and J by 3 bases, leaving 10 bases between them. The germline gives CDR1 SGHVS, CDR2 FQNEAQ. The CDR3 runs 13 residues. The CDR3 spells CASRGGPNEKLFF. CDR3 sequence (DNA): TGTGCCAGCCGGGGGGGCCCTAATGAAAAACTGTTTTTT.

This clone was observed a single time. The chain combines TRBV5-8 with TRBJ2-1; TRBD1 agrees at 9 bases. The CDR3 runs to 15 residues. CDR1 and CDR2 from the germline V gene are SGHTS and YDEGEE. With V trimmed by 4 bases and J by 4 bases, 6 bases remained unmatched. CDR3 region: CASSRGQGTYNEQFF. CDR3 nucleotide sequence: TGTGCCAGCAGCCGAGGACAGGGGACGTACAATGAGCAGTTCTTC.